Below are 5 T cell receptor beta chains sequenced from a single sample in a study of metastatic and nonmetastatic thyroid tumors. TCRdb redid the clone calls on the PCR reads using MiXCR. The table lists approximately 31,000 clones, approximately 19% of them singletons. Nobody among the patients had been given any treatment before thyroid surgery. The specimen was blood. These receptors all come from a female donor with papillary thyroid cancer or a benign thyroid nodule (not recorded which). Some clones in this sample may be carry-over from other donors' samples.

This clone was counted at least ten times. The V and J genes are TRBV4-2 and TRBJ1-1; no clear D. This CDR3 has 11 amino acids. The ends were cut back, 1 base at V and 13 bases at J, with 10 bases in the middle. Germline V gene lookup returns CDR1 LGHNA and CDR2 YNFKEQ. CDR3 sequence: CASSQGSRGFF. CDR3 DNA: TGTGCCAGCAGCCAAGGATCCCGAGGTTTCTTT.

This clone is medium-sized (0.01 to 0.1%). The rearrangement links TRBV6-5 to TRBJ1-2; 7 nucleotides line up with TRBD1. This CDR3 has 15 residues. Germline V lookup: CDR1 MNHEY, CDR2 SVGAGI. V lost 2 bases, J lost 4 bases, and 7 bases stayed unmatched. CDR3 bases: TGTGCCAGCAGTTACGTGGGACAGATCTTCTATGGCTACACCTTC. Its translation is CASSYVGQIFYGYTF.

This clone has ten or more counts. The rearrangement joins TRBV11-2 to TRBJ1-1; no definite D call. V was clipped by 3 bases and J by 5 bases, with 7 bases between them. The CDR3 runs to 12 residues. The germline gives CDR1 SGHAT, CDR2 FQNNGV. The CDR3, as DNA: TGTGCCAGCAGCTTCGTGGATACTGAAGCTTTCTTT. As protein: CASSFVDTEAFF.

In this sample, this clone turned up many times. The CDR3: CASSGLTAEQYF. The DNA for the CDR3 is TGTGCCAGTAGCGGCCTTACGGCCGAGCAGTACTTC. The V call is TRBV19, the J call TRBJ2-7; no clear D gene. This CDR3 region has 12 residues. CDR1 LNHDA and CDR2 SQIVND come from the germline V gene (reference sequence). V was clipped by 6 bases and J by 6 bases, with 12 bases between them.

In the case of this clone: The junction departs from germline at one end; a sequencing error may be responsible. The gene calls are TRBV19 and TRBJ1-2; no definite D call. The germline CDR1 and CDR2 sequences are LNHDA and SQIVND (reference sequence). CDR3 length equals 13 residues. The CDR3 is CASSRPGMDCYTF. CDR3 nucleotide sequence: TGTGCTAGTAGTAGGCCGGGCATGGATTGCTACACCTTC.